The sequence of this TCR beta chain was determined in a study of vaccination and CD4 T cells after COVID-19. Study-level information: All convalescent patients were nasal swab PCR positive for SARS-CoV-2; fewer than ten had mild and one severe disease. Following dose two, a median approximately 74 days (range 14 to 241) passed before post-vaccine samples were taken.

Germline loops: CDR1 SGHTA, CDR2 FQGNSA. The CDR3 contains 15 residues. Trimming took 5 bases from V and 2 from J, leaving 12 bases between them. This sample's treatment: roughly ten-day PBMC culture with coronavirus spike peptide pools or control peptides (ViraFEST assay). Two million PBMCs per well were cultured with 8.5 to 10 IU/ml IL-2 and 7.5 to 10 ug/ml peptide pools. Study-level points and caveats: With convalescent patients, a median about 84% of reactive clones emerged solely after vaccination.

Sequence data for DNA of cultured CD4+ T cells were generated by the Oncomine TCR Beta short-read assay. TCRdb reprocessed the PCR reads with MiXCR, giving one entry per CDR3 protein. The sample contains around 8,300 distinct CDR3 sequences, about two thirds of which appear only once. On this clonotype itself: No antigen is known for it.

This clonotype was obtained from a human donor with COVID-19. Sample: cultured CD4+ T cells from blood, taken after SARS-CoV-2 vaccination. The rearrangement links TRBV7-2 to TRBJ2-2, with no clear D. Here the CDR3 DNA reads TGTGCCAGCAGCCCCGGACCAATTAACACCGGGGAGCTGTTTTTT. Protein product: CASSPGPINTGELFF.